Listed here is a single T cell receptor beta chain. TCRdb reanalysed the RT-PCR reads using MiXCR and keeps one entry per CDR3 protein. Of a few hundred thousand distinct CDR3 sequences listed, about a fifth are singletons. V shed 1 base and J 4 bases; nucleotides not matched to a gene: 9. The CDR3 consists of 17 residues. CDR1 is LGHNT and CDR2 is FRNRAP in the germline V gene. This sample was included in a study of response to subunit inactivated influenza vaccine. Source: PBMCs from blood, taken less than 22 months after vaccination. This chain connects TRBV12-5 to TRBJ2-2; 7 bases are shared with TRBD2. This receptor was taken from a man between 50 and 75 years old who received an inactivated influenza vaccine. The CDR3 protein is CASGLDQGGFFTGELFF. The CDR3 DNA is TGTGCTAGTGGTTTGGATCAGGGAGGGTTCTTCACCGGGGAGCTGTTTTTT.